This TCR beta chain was documented in a study of shared clonotypes between healthy human individuals. Sequenced by immunoSEQ multiplex PCR; TCRdb stores in-frame clones only, minus some. This table holds about 1 million clones, 75% found once. The CDR3 has 14 amino acids. V lost 4 bases and J 2 bases, leaving 10 bases between the germline ends. Per germline, CDR1 SGDLS and CDR2 YYNGEE. Study outcomes and limitations: Among donors, clonotype sharing was expected to be affected by sequencing depth.

Only a few counts were recorded for this clone. Its antigen remains unknown. The sequence derives from a man between 18 and 29 years old in good health. The chain has TRBV9 and TRBJ2-1; D uncertain. What was sequenced was memory CD4+ T cells sorted from blood. As for subset: CD45RA-negative fraction. CDR3 sequence (DNA): TGTGCCAGCAGCCGCCAGGCGACCTACAATGAGCAGTTCTTC. It specifies CASSRQATYNEQFF. The complete variable domain, with remaining parts taken from reference TRBV9 and TRBJ2-1, reads DSGVTQTPKHLITATGQRVTLRCSPRSGDLSVYWYQQSLDQGLQFLIQYYNGEERAKGNILERFSAQQFPDLHSELNLSSLELGDSALYFCASSRQATYNEQFFGPGTRLTVL.